This entry features one TCR beta chain sequence. These data are taken from a study of cytomegalovirus exposure and HLA in healthy donors. A multiplex PCR was run with 60 Vbeta primers and 13 Jbeta primers. Assay used: immunoSEQ multiplex PCR; TCRdb lists only in-frame clones, some missing. The table includes about 270,000 clones, 75% to 90% detected once. The sequenced sample consisted of PBMCs. This receptor was obtained from a middle-aged man in good health and CMV-seropositive.

The CDR3 reads CASSDLPGGPHEQYF. The CDR3 bases are TGTGCCAGCAGTGATCTTCCGGGAGGGCCCCACGAGCAGTACTTC. The chain couples TRBV6-4 to TRBJ2-7; 8 bases align to TRBD2. CDR1 MRHNA and CDR2 SNTAGT come from the germline V gene. V trimming: 3 bases; J trimming: 5 bases; junction bases outside the gene matches: 9. This CDR3 contains 15 residues.